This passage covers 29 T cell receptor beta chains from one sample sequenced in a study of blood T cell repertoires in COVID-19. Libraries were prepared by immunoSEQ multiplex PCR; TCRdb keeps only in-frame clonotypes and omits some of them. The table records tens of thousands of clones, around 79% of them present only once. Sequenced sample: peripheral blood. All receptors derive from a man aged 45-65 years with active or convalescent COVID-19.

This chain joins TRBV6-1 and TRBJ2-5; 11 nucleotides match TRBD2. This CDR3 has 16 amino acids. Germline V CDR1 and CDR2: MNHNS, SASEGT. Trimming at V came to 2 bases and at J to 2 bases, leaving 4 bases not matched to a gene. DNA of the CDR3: TGTGCCAGCAGTGAAAATCTAGCGGGGGGACAAGAGACCCAGTACTTC. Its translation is CASSENLAGGQETQYF.

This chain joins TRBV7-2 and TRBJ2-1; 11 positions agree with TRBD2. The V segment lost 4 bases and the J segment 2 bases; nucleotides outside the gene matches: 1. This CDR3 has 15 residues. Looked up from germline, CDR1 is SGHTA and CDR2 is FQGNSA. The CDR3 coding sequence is TGTGCCAGCAGCTCGACTAGCGGGGCCTACAATGAGCAGTTCTTC. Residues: CASSSTSGAYNEQFF.

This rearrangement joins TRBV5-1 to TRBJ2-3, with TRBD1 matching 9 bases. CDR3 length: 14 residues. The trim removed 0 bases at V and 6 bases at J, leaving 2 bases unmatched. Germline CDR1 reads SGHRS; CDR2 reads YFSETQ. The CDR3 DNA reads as TGCGCCAGCAGCTTGGGACAGGGGGTGGATACGCAGTATTTT. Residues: CASSLGQGVDTQYF.

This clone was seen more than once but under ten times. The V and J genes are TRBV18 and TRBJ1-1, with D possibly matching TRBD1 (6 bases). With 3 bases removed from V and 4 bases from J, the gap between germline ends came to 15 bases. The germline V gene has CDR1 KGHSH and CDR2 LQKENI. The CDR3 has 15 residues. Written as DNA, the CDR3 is TGTGCCAGCTCACCTACACAGGGAGGGGGCACTGAAGCTTTCTTT. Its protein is CASSPTQGGGTEAFF.

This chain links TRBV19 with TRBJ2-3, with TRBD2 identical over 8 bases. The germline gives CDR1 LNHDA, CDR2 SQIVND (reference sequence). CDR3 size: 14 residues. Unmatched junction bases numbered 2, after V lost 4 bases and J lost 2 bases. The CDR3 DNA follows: TGTGCCAGTAGTAGCGGGGGGTTCACAGATACGCAGTATTTT. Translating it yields CASSSGGFTDTQYF.

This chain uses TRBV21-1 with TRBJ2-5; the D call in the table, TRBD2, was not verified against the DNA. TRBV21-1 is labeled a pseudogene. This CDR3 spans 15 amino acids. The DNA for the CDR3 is TGTGCCAGCAGCCTGACGGGGGGGTCAAAGGAGACCCAGTACTTC. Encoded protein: CASSLTGGSKETQYF.

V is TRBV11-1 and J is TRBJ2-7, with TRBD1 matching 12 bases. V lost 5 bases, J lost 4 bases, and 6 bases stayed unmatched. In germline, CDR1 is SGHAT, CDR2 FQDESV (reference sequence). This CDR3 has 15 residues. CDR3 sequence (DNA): TGTGCCAGCAGCAGTAGGGACAGGGGGCTTTACGAGCAGTACTTC. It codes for CASSSRDRGLYEQYF.

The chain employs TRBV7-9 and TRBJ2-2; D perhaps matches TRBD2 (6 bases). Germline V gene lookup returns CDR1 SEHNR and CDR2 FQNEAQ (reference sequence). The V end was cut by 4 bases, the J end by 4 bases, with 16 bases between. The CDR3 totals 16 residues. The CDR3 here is CASSSPGREATGELFF. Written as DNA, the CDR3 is TGTGCCAGCAGCTCCCCTGGAAGGGAGGCCACCGGGGAGCTGTTTTTT.

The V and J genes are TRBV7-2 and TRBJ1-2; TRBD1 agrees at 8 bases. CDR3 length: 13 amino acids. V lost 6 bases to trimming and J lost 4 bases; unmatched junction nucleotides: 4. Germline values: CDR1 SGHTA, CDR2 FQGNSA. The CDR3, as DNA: TGTGCCAGCAGATACGGACAGGGCTATGGCTACACCTTC. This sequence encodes CASRYGQGYGYTF.

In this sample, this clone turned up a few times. The CDR3 here is CASSLLRGHGYTF. The CDR3 DNA reads TGTGCCAGCAGCTTACTGCGGGGGCATGGCTACACCTTC. The V gene is TRBV7-8, the J gene TRBJ1-2, with D perhaps matching TRBD1 (6 bases). This CDR3 has 13 amino acids. Trimming left V 2 bases short and J 6 bases short, with 10 bases between. CDR1 is SGHVS and CDR2 is FQNEAQ in the germline V gene.

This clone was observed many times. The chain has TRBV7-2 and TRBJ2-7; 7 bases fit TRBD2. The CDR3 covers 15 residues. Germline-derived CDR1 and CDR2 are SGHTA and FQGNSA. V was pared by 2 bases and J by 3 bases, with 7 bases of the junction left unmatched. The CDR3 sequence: CASSLWTSTLYEQYF. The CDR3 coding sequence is TGTGCCAGCAGCTTATGGACTAGTACGCTCTACGAGCAGTACTTC.

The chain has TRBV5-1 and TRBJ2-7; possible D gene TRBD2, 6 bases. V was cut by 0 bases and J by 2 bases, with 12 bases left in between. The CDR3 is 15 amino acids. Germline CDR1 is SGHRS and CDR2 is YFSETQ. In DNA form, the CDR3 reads TGCGCCAGCAGCTTGGAGGCGGGACTCCCCTACGAGCAGTACTTC. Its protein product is CASSLEAGLPYEQYF.

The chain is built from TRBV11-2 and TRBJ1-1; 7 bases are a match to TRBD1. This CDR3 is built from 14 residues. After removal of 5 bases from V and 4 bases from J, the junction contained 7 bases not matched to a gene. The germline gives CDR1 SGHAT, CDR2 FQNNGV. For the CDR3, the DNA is TGTGCCAGCAGCCGCGGACAGGTGGGCACTGAAGCTTTCTTT. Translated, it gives CASSRGQVGTEAFF.

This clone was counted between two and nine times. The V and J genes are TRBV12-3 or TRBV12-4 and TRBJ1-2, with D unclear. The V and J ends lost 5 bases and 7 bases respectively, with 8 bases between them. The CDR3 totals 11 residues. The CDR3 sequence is CASSLRSGYTF. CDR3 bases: TGTGCCAGCAGTCTCCGCAGTGGCTACACCTTC.

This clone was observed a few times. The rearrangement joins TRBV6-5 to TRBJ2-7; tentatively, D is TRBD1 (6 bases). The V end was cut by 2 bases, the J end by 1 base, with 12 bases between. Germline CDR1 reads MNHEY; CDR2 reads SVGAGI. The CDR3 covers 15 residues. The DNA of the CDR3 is TGTGCCAGCAGTTACGGGGGCCGGTGGTCCTACGAGCAGTACTTC. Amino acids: CASSYGGRWSYEQYF.

The CDR3 nucleotides read TGTGCCAGCAGTCGGGACAGGGAATACGAGCAGTACTTC. It translates to CASSRDREYEQYF. This sequence joins TRBV6-5 and TRBJ2-7, with 9 bases matching TRBD1. The germline V gene has CDR1 MNHEY and CDR2 SVGAGI. The trim removed 5 bases at V and 4 bases at J, leaving 3 bases unmatched. The CDR3 runs to 13 residues.

The CDR3, as DNA: TGTGCCAGCAGCCAAAGGACAGGCGGCGGCGACGAGCAGTACTTC. Its protein product is CASSQRTGGGDEQYF. This chain connects TRBV3-1 (or the pseudogene TRBV3-2) to TRBJ2-7; TRBD1 aligns across 7 bases. Germline V gives CDR1 LGHDT, CDR2 YNNKEL (reference sequence). There are 15 residues in the CDR3. V shed 2 bases and J 5 bases; nucleotides not matched to a gene: 9.

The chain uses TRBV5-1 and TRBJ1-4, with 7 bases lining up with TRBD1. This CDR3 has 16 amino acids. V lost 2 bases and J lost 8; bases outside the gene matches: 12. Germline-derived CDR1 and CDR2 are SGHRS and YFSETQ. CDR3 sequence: CASSLNPRDSGEKLFF. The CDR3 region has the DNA TGCGCCAGCAGCTTAAACCCCCGGGACAGTGGAGAAAAACTGTTTTTT.

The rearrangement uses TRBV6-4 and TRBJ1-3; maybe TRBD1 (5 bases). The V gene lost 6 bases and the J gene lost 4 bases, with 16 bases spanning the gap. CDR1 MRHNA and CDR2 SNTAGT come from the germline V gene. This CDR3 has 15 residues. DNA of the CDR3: TGTGCCAGCAGGAACCCCCGGGGGAGCGGAAACACCATATATTTT. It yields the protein CASRNPRGSGNTIYF.

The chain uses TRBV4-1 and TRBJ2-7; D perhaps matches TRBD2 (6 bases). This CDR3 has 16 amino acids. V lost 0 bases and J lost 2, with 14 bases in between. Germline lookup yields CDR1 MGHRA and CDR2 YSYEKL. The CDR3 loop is CASSQDVSDYTYEQYF. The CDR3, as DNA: TGCGCCAGCAGCCAAGATGTCTCGGACTACACCTACGAGCAGTACTTC.

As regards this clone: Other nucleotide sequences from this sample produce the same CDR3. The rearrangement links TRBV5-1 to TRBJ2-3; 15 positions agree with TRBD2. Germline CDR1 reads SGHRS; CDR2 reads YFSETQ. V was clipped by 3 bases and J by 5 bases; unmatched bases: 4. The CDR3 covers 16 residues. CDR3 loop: CASSSGLAGGRDTQYF. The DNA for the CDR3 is TGCGCCAGCAGCTCCGGACTAGCGGGGGGGAGAGATACGCAGTATTTT.

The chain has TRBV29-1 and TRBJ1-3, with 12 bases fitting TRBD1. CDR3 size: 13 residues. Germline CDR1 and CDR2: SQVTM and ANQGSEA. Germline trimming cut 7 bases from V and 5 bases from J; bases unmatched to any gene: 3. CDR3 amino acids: CSAWDRGRNTIYF. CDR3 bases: TGCAGCGCTTGGGACAGGGGGCGAAACACCATATATTTT.

The CDR3 DNA reads TGTGCCAGCAGAATGAATGGGGGGGAGACCCAGTACTTC. Protein sequence: CASRMNGGETQYF. The chain couples TRBV7-2 to TRBJ2-5; D is perhaps TRBD2 (6 bases). Per germline, CDR1 SGHTA and CDR2 FQGNSA. Trimming took 6 bases from V and 5 from J, leaving 13 bases between them. The CDR3 sequence is 13 residues long.

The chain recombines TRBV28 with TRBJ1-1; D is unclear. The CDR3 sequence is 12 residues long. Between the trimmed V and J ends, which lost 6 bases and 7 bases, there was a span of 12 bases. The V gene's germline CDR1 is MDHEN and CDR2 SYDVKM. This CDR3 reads CASRVTVSEAFF. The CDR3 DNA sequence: TGTGCCAGCAGGGTAACAGTTAGTGAAGCTTTCTTT.

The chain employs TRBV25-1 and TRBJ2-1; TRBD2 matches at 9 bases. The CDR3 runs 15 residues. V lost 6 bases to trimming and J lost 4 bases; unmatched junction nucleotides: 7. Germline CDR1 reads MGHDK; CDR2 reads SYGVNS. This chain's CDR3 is CASSSSGLAYNEQFF. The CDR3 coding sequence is TGTGCCAGCAGCTCCTCGGGACTAGCATACAATGAGCAGTTCTTC.

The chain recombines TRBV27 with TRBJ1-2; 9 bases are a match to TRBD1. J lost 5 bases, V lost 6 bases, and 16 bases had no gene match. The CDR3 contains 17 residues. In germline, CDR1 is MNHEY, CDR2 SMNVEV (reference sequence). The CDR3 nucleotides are TGTGCCAGCAGGAGGACCGGGACAGGGCTCCATGATTATGGCTACACCTTC. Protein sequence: CASRRTGTGLHDYGYTF.

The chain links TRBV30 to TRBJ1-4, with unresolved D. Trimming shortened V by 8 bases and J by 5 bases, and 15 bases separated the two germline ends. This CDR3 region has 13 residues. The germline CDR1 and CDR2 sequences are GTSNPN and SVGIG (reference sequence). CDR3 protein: CARRGGYNEKLFF. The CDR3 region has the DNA TGTGCCCGCCGGGGAGGTTACAATGAAAAACTGTTTTTT. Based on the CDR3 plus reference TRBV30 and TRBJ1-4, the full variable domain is SQTIHQWPATLVQPVGSPLSLECTVEGTSNPNLYWYRQAAGRGLQLLFYSVGIGQISSEVPQNLSASRPQDRQFILSSKKLLLSDSGFYLCARRGGYNEKLFFGSGTQLSVL.

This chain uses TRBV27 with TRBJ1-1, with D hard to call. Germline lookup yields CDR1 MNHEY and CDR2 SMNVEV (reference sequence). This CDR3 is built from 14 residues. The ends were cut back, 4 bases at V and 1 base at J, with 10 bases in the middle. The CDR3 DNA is TGTGCCAGCAGTTCTATTACAGCGAACACTGAAGCTTTCTTT. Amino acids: CASSSITANTEAFF.

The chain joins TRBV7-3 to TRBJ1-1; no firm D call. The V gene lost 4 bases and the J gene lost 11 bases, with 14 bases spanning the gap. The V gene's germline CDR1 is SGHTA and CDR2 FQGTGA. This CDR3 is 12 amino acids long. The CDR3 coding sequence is TGTGCCAGCAGCTCCCCTCCGGGGAGGGCTTTCTTT. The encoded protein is CASSSPPGRAFF.